This T cell receptor beta chain was obtained from a study of CXCR3-negative and CXCR3-positive naive CD8 T cells. Sorts performed in triplicate captured 300,000 or so cells each from every CD8+ T cell subset. Notes on the study in general: Memory cells diverged, while naive CXCR3-positive and CXCR3-negative cells had similar TRBV-TRBJ usage. Diversity in memory CD8+ cells fell much lower than the comparably high levels seen in both naive subsets. Hydrophobicity of TRB CDR3s was greater in CXCR3-positive naive cells than in CXCR3-negative naive cells.

Remarks on this clonotype: The antigen remains unidentified.

Libraries were UMI-labeled 5' RACE TRB cDNA. After re-calling the 5' RACE reads, TCRdb lists one entry per CDR3 protein, DNA absent. The sample table sets out approximately 59,000 distinct CDR3 sequences. Sequenced input: naive CXCR3+ CD8+ T cells from blood. Subset in this sample: CD45RO-CCR7+CD27+CD95- naive CD8+ T cells expressing CXCR3 (TNR3+). This clonotype originated in a human donor in good health. Some clones in this sample may be carry-over from other donors' samples.

This CDR3 reads CASSLDQGHEQFF. The rearrangement links TRBV5-1 to TRBJ2-1; there is no DNA to check the TCRdb D call of TRBD2. Germline CDR1 is SGHRS and CDR2 is YFSETQ. CDR3 length: 13 residues. The whole variable domain, remainder taken from reference TRBV5-1 and TRBJ2-1, is KAGVTQTPRYLIKTRGQQVTLSCSPISGHRSVSWYQQTPGQGLQFLFEYFSETQRNKGNFPGRFSGRQFSNSRSEMNVSTLELGDSALYLCASSLDQGHEQFFGPGTRLTVL.